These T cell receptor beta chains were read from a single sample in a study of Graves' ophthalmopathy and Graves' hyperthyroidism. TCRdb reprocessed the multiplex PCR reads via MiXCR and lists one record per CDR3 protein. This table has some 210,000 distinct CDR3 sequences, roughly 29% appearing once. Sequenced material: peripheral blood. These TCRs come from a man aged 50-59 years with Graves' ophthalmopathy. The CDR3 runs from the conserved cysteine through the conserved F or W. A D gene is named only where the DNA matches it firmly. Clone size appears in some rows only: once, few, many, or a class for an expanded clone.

cdr3_aa: CASTSQRTTEAFF
cdr3_nt: TGTGCCAGCACCTCCCAGAGGACCACTGAAGCTTTCTTT
j_call: TRBJ1-1
clone_size: NA
d_call: NA
v_call: TRBV12-3/TRBV12-4

cdr3_aa: CASSLGGLNIQYF
cdr3_nt: TGTGCCAGCAGCTTAGGGGGCCTTAACATTCAGTACTTC
j_call: TRBJ2-4
clone_size: NA
d_call: NA
v_call: TRBV7-3

cdr3_aa: CASSYAGMNTEAFF
cdr3_nt: TGTGCCAGCAGTTACGCAGGGATGAACACTGAAGCTTTCTTT
j_call: TRBJ1-1
clone_size: NA
d_call: NA
v_call: TRBV6-5

cdr3_aa: CASSIGEGYTF
cdr3_nt: TGTGCCAGTAGTATAGGGGAAGGCTACACCTTC
j_call: TRBJ1-2
clone_size: many
d_call: NA
v_call: TRBV19

cdr3_aa: CASSLRPSGGAYEQYF
cdr3_nt: TGTGCCAGCAGCCTACGGCCTAGCGGGGGGGCCTACGAGCAGTACTTC
j_call: TRBJ2-7
clone_size: NA
d_call: TRBD2
v_call: TRBV11-2

cdr3_aa: CAWSPWDRQWTEAFF
cdr3_nt: TGTGCCTGGAGTCCGTGGGACAGGCAGTGGACTGAAGCTTTCTTT
j_call: TRBJ1-1
clone_size: NA
d_call: TRBD1
v_call: TRBV30

cdr3_aa: CASSLSPRTGLPEAFF
cdr3_nt: TGTGCCAGCAGTTTATCGCCGAGGACAGGGTTACCTGAAGCTTTCTTT
j_call: TRBJ1-1
clone_size: many
d_call: TRBD1
v_call: TRBV27

cdr3_aa: CASSLPGQGRGGYTF
cdr3_nt: TGTGCCAGCAGCTTACCGGGACAGGGGAGAGGTGGCTACACCTTC
j_call: TRBJ1-2
clone_size: many
d_call: TRBD1
v_call: TRBV7-2

cdr3_aa: CASSFDRPNTEAFF
cdr3_nt: TGTGCCAGCAGTTTTGACCGGCCGAACACTGAAGCTTTCTTT
j_call: TRBJ1-1
clone_size: NA
d_call: NA
v_call: TRBV28

cdr3_aa: CASSSGLAEFSYEQYF
cdr3_nt: TGTGCCAGCAGTTCCGGCCTAGCGGAATTCTCCTACGAGCAGTACTTC
j_call: TRBJ2-7
clone_size: many
d_call: TRBD2
v_call: TRBV6-5

cdr3_aa: CASSPRGAHSHTGELFF
cdr3_nt: TGTGCCAGTAGCCCACGGGGGGCGCATTCTCACACCGGGGAGCTGTTTTTT
j_call: TRBJ2-2
clone_size: NA
d_call: NA
v_call: TRBV6-2/TRBV6-3

cdr3_aa: CASSLGLAGAGELFF
cdr3_nt: TGTGCCAGCAGCTTGGGACTAGCGGGAGCTGGGGAGCTGTTTTTT
j_call: TRBJ2-2
clone_size: many
d_call: TRBD2
v_call: TRBV7-2

cdr3_aa: CASSLVGTGIGEAFF
cdr3_nt: TGTGCCAGCAGCTTAGTCGGGACAGGGATTGGGGAAGCTTTCTTT
j_call: TRBJ1-1
clone_size: NA
d_call: TRBD1
v_call: TRBV7-8

cdr3_aa: CASSLTAQVGGYTF
cdr3_nt: TGTGCCAGCAGCCTGACAGCGCAAGTGGGCGGCTACACCTTC
j_call: TRBJ1-2
clone_size: many
d_call: NA
v_call: TRBV7-8

cdr3_aa: CAWSVRGNTEAFF
cdr3_nt: TGTGCCTGGAGTGTAAGGGGTAACACTGAAGCTTTCTTT
j_call: TRBJ1-1
clone_size: NA
d_call: NA
v_call: TRBV30

cdr3_aa: CASSPPQANQETQYF
cdr3_nt: TGTGCCAGCTCACCACCTCAGGCGAATCAAGAGACCCAGTACTTC
j_call: TRBJ2-5
clone_size: many
d_call: NA
v_call: TRBV18

cdr3_aa: CASSQEPGGITVAFF
cdr3_nt: TGCGCCAGCAGCCAAGAACCGGGGGGGATTACTGTAGCTTTCTTT
j_call: TRBJ1-1
clone_size: many
d_call: NA
v_call: TRBV4-1

cdr3_aa: CASSFSGNSYEQYF
cdr3_nt: TGTGCCAGTTCTTTTAGCGGAAACTCCTACGAGCAGTACTTC
j_call: TRBJ2-7
clone_size: many
d_call: NA
v_call: TRBV28

cdr3_aa: CASAETGKELFF
cdr3_nt: TGCGCCAGCGCCGAGACAGGAAAGGAGCTGTTTTTT
j_call: TRBJ2-2
clone_size: few
d_call: NA
v_call: TRBV5-1

cdr3_aa: CASSEANQETQYF
cdr3_nt: TGTGCCAGCAGTGAAGCCAATCAAGAGACCCAGTACTTC
j_call: TRBJ2-5
clone_size: many
d_call: NA
v_call: TRBV25-1

cdr3_aa: CASSVSLGAKNIQYF
cdr3_nt: TGTGCCAGCAGTGTTTCATTAGGGGCCAAAAACATTCAGTACTTC
j_call: TRBJ2-4
clone_size: many
d_call: NA
v_call: TRBV2

cdr3_aa: CSAREAGASAKNIQYF
cdr3_nt: TGCAGTGCTAGAGAGGCGGGGGCCAGTGCCAAAAACATTCAGTACTTC
j_call: TRBJ2-4
clone_size: many
d_call: NA
v_call: TRBV20-1

cdr3_aa: CASSEVWPGELFF
cdr3_nt: TGTGCCAGCAGTGAAGTATGGCCCGGGGAGCTGTTTTTT
j_call: TRBJ2-2
clone_size: many
d_call: NA
v_call: TRBV6-1

cdr3_aa: CASSPSAGGVDTEAFF
cdr3_nt: TGTGCCAGCTCACCAAGCGCGGGGGGAGTGGACACTGAAGCTTTCTTT
j_call: TRBJ1-1
clone_size: NA
d_call: NA
v_call: TRBV18

cdr3_aa: CASSWMAGVAGTGELFF
cdr3_nt: TGTGCCAGCAGCTGGATGGCGGGAGTAGCCGGCACCGGGGAGCTGTTTTTT
j_call: TRBJ2-2
clone_size: NA
d_call: TRBD2
v_call: TRBV28

cdr3_aa: CASSYSGQGASYEQYF
cdr3_nt: TGTGCCAGCAGTTACTCAGGACAGGGGGCCTCCTACGAGCAGTACTTC
j_call: TRBJ2-7
clone_size: NA
d_call: TRBD1
v_call: TRBV6-2/TRBV6-3

cdr3_aa: CASSPGTSNIQYF
cdr3_nt: TGTGCCAGCAGCCCGGGAACCTCAAACATTCAGTACTTC
j_call: TRBJ2-4
clone_size: many
d_call: NA
v_call: TRBV12-3/TRBV12-4

cdr3_aa: CASSPSAWEREAPIGELFF
cdr3_nt: TGTGCCAGCAGCCCCAGTGCATGGGAAAGGGAGGCTCCAATCGGGGAGCTGTTTTTT
j_call: TRBJ2-2
clone_size: many
d_call: NA
v_call: TRBV11-1